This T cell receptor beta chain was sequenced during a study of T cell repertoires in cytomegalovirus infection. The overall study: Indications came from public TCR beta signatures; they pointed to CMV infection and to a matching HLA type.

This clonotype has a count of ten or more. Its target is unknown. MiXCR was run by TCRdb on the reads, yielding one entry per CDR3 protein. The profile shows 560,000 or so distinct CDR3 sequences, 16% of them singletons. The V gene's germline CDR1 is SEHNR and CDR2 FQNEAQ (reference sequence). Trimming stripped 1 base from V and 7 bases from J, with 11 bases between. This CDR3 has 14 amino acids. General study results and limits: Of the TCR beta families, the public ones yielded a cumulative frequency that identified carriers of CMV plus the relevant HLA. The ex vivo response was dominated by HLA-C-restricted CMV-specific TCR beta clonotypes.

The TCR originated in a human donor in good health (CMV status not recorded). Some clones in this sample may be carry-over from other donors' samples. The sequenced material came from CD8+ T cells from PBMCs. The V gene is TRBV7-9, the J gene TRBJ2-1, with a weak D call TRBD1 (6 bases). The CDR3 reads CASSLDRVINEQFF. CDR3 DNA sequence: TGTGCCAGCAGCTTAGACAGGGTGATAAATGAGCAGTTCTTC. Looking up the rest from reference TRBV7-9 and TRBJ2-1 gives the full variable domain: DTGVSQNPRHKITKRGQNVTFRCDPISEHNRLYWYRQTLGQGPEFLTYFQNEAQLEKSRLLSDRFSAERPKGSFSTLEIQRTEQGDSAMYLCASSLDRVINEQFFGPGTRLTVL.